One and the same sample provided the 27 T cell receptor beta chains below, sequenced in a study of vaccination effects on CD4 cells after COVID-19. After expansion with viral peptide pools in the ViraFEST assay, antigen-specific CD4+ T cells were sequenced. CD4+ T cell isolation took place after less than 13 days of culture. Among the vaccine recipients, none had a prior SARS-CoV-2 infection, and nucleocapsid antibodies were negative. Measured with immunoSEQ multiplex PCR; TCRdb has only the in-frame clones, and not every one. The sample lists 20,000 to 25,000 clones; approximately 70% were seen once. The antigens for these receptors are not known. The material was CD4+ T cells from PBMCs cultured with HCoV-NL63 spike peptides, obtained before COVID-19 vaccination. These receptors were taken from a human donor who received a COVID-19 vaccine.

Only a few counts were recorded for this clone. The chain carries TRBV23-1 and TRBJ2-2; 11 bases align to TRBD2. TRBV23-1 is recorded as an ORF, its role being uncertain. The CDR3 covers 17 residues. Trimming removed 0 bases from V and 7 bases from J; junction bases left unmatched: 7. The CDR3 protein is CASSQSLAGGLVGELFF. For the CDR3, the DNA is TGCGCCAGCAGTCAATCGTTAGCGGGAGGGCTAGTCGGGGAGCTGTTTTTT.

This chain uses TRBV6-4 with TRBJ2-3, with 12 nucleotides matching TRBD2. The V gene end was trimmed by 5 bases and the J gene end by 8 bases; junction bases not matched to a gene: 5. Germline V lookup: CDR1 MRHNA, CDR2 SNTAGT. The CDR3 spans 14 residues. The CDR3: CASSPTSGSPTQYF. The CDR3 coding sequence is TGTGCCAGCAGTCCGACTAGCGGGAGCCCTACGCAGTATTTT.

This clone has only one observation. The V and J genes are TRBV5-1 and TRBJ2-5; 8 bases map to TRBD2. Germline CDR1 is SGHRS and CDR2 is YFSETQ. V lost 1 base and J lost 3; bases outside the gene matches: 2. The CDR3 runs 14 residues. The CDR3 region is CASSLSGGEETQYF. The CDR3 DNA is TGCGCCAGCAGCTTGTCGGGGGGGGAAGAGACCCAGTACTTC.

This clone was observed a few times. The chain uses TRBV5-1 and TRBJ2-2; D might be TRBD1 (6 bases). Trimming pared 1 base from V and 7 bases from J, leaving 17 bases between. Germline V gene sequence: CDR1 SGHRS, CDR2 YFSETQ. This CDR3 spans 16 amino acids. The CDR3 reads CASSLLLAGAGGELFF. The CDR3 nucleotides are TGCGCCAGCAGCTTGTTACTTGCAGGGGCCGGCGGGGAGCTGTTTTTT. The entire variable domain, with the rest obtained from reference TRBV5-1 and TRBJ2-2, is as follows: KAGVTQTPRYLIKTRGQQVTLSCSPISGHRSVSWYQQTPGQGLQFLFEYFSETQRNKGNFPGRFSGRQFSNSRSEMNVSTLELGDSALYLCASSLLLAGAGGELFFGEGSRLTVL.

The gene calls are TRBV19 and TRBJ2-7; 9 bases match TRBD2. J lost 0 bases, V lost 6 bases, and 3 bases had no gene match. The V gene's germline CDR1 is LNHDA and CDR2 SQIVND (reference sequence). The CDR3 runs to 14 residues. For the CDR3, the DNA is TGTGCCAGTAGCCATAGCGGGAGCTCCTACGAGCAGTACTTC. Encoded protein: CASSHSGSSYEQYF.

This clone showed up just a few times. The V call is TRBV2, the J call TRBJ2-2; D uncertain. The germline CDR1 and CDR2 sequences are SNHLY and FYNNEI. The CDR3 totals 12 residues. Trimming pared 2 bases from V and 7 bases from J, leaving 5 bases between. The CDR3 reads CASSERVGELFF. Written as DNA, the CDR3 is TGTGCCAGCAGTGAACGAGTCGGGGAGCTGTTTTTT.

The CDR3 sequence: CASNDLGRGASRNEQFF. Here the CDR3 DNA reads TGTGCCAGTAATGACCTGGGTAGGGGGGCGAGTCGAAATGAGCAGTTCTTC. The chain links TRBV19 to TRBJ2-1, with D perhaps TRBD1 or TRBD2 (6 bases each). Germline CDR1 LNHDA, CDR2 SQIVND (reference sequence). The V and J ends lost 7 bases and 7 bases respectively, with 26 bases between them. The CDR3 is 17 residues long.

The chain has TRBV27 and TRBJ1-4; unclear D gene. Trimming pared 2 bases from V and 4 bases from J, leaving 11 bases between. The CDR3 runs to 15 residues. Germline lookup yields CDR1 MNHEY and CDR2 SMNVEV (reference sequence). The CDR3 DNA reads TGTGCCAGCAGTTTAAACAATGGATTTAATGAAAAACTGTTTTTT. This codes for CASSLNNGFNEKLFF.

The gene calls are TRBV19 and TRBJ2-6; possibly TRBD1 for D (6 bases). V was pared by 5 bases and J by 3 bases, with 14 bases between. The length of the CDR3 is 16 residues. Germline assignment: CDR1 LNHDA and CDR2 SQIVND (reference sequence). The DNA for the CDR3 is TGTGCCAGTAGTTCCGGGACAACGGTTGGGGCCAACGTCCTGACTTTC. Protein sequence: CASSSGTTVGANVLTF.

Notes on this clone: Distinct nucleotide sequences in the sample also encode this CDR3. The rearrangement joins TRBV6-5 to TRBJ2-7; 8 bases map to TRBD2. This CDR3 is 14 amino acids long. The V segment lost 5 bases and the J segment 4 bases; nucleotides outside the gene matches: 7. CDR1 and CDR2 (germline): MNHEY, SVGAGI. CDR3 coding DNA: TGTGCCAGCAGTAGGTCGGGAGGGTCGTACGAGCAGTACTTC. This sequence encodes CASSRSGGSYEQYF.

V is TRBV10-1 and J is TRBJ2-6; D is unclear. Germline V gene lookup returns CDR1 WNHNN and CDR2 SYGVQD (reference sequence). Trimming removed 4 bases from V and 4 bases from J, with 5 bases in between. The CDR3 runs to 13 residues. The CDR3: CASSGTGANVLTF. The CDR3 DNA follows: TGCGCCAGCAGTGGAACAGGGGCCAACGTCCTGACTTTC.

This clone was counted between two and nine times. This chain links TRBV6-5 with TRBJ1-2; TRBD1 aligns across 7 bases. Trimming took 2 bases from V and 4 from J; bases not matched to a gene: 4. The CDR3 runs 14 residues. Germline CDR1 is MNHEY and CDR2 is SVGAGI. CDR3: CASSYGNRGYGYTF. CDR3 in DNA: TGTGCCAGCAGTTACGGGAACAGGGGCTATGGCTACACCTTC.

The rearrangement uses TRBV2 and TRBJ1-2, with D hard to call. V was clipped by 4 bases and J by 8 bases, with 14 bases between them. The germline CDR1 and CDR2 sequences are SNHLY and FYNNEI. CDR3 length equals 13 residues. The CDR3 DNA reads TGTGCCAGCAGTGGAGGGCAGAATGGCGGCTACACCTTC. This gives the protein CASSGGQNGGYTF.

This clone occurred once. CDR3 in DNA: TGTGCCAGCAGCTTAGACAGGGGAACCTACAATGAGCAGTTCTTC. Its translation is CASSLDRGTYNEQFF. V is TRBV7-2 and J is TRBJ2-1, with TRBD1 identical over 7 bases. The V gene end was trimmed by 1 base and the J gene end by 2 bases; junction bases not matched to a gene: 2. CDR1 SGHTA and CDR2 FQGNSA come from the germline V gene. The CDR3 runs to 15 residues.

Only one count was recorded for this clone. The chain is built from TRBV19 and TRBJ2-1, with D uncertain. Deletions cut 9 bases from V and 4 bases from J, with 13 bases between. Germline lookup yields CDR1 LNHDA and CDR2 SQIVND (reference sequence). This CDR3 is 13 amino acids long. The DNA for the CDR3 is TGTGCCAGCTTTTCCCGGGCTTACAATGAGCAGTTCTTC. Protein product: CASFSRAYNEQFF.

This chain joins TRBV18 and TRBJ1-2, with D tentatively TRBD1 (6 bases). The V and J ends lost 0 bases and 8 bases respectively, with 10 bases between them. CDR1 is KGHSH, CDR2 LQKENI, per germline. This CDR3 has 13 amino acids. CDR3 loop: CASSPPAGVGYTF. CDR3 sequence (DNA): TGTGCCAGCTCACCACCAGCAGGGGTCGGCTACACCTTC.

The genes are TRBV5-4 and TRBJ2-2, with TRBD1 matching 9 bases. Germline-derived CDR1 and CDR2 are SGHNT and YYREEE (reference sequence). The CDR3 covers 15 residues. V shed 3 bases, J shed 3 bases, and the junction held 3 bases outside the gene matches. In DNA form, the CDR3 reads TGTGCCAGCAGCTCCGGACAGGGGTACACCGGGGAGCTGTTTTTT. The encoded protein is CASSSGQGYTGELFF.

The rearrangement links TRBV18 to TRBJ1-5; no reliable D call. Germline CDR1 is KGHSH and CDR2 is LQKENI. Trimming took off 2 bases at V and 5 bases at J, with 10 bases between the two ends. This CDR3 region has 14 residues. CDR3 bases: TGTGCCAGCTCACCAAACAGCCTCTATCAGCCCCAGCATTTT. Translating gives CASSPNSLYQPQHF.

The J gene is TRBJ2-1, the V gene TRBV5-8; 10 nucleotides match TRBD2. Trimming cost V 2 bases and J 7 bases; bases outside gene matches: 6. Germline V lookup: CDR1 SGHTS, CDR2 YDEGEE. The CDR3 is made up of 15 amino acids. CDR3 nucleotide sequence: TGTGCCAGCAGCTTAAGGAGCGGGAGGGTTAATGAGCAGTTCTTC. The encoded protein is CASSLRSGRVNEQFF.

The CDR3 DNA follows: TGTGCCTGGACACCGGGACTCACTGAAGCTTTCTTT. It codes for CAWTPGLTEAFF. This chain connects TRBV30 to TRBJ1-1; weak D call: TRBD1 (5 bases). This CDR3 has 12 residues. Trimming shortened V by 4 bases and J by 4 bases, and 10 bases separated the two germline ends. Germline lookup yields CDR1 GTSNPN and CDR2 SVGIG (reference sequence).

The V call is TRBV6-2 or TRBV6-3, the J call TRBJ1-1; 7 bases align to TRBD1. Germline CDR1 reads MNHEY; CDR2 reads SVGEGT. This CDR3 has 16 residues. Trimming took 6 bases from V and 3 from J; bases not matched to a gene: 13. In DNA, the CDR3 is TGTGCCAGCAGCCCTCGCGAGGCAGGGGGGTACACTGAAGCTTTCTTT. This gives the protein CASSPREAGGYTEAFF.

This clone was seen just once. J is TRBJ1-2 and V is TRBV2; 10 bases agree with TRBD1. This CDR3 spans 13 amino acids. Germline CDR1 reads SNHLY; CDR2 reads FYNNEI. V lost 6 bases to trimming and J lost 6 bases; unmatched junction nucleotides: 4. The DNA of the CDR3 is TGTGCCAGCAGGGCCGGGACAGGGGATGGCTACACCTTC. It specifies CASRAGTGDGYTF.

The chain recombines TRBV19 with TRBJ2-5, with D perhaps given as TRBD1 or TRBD2 (5 bases each). V was pared by 5 bases and J by 7 bases, with 14 bases between. Germline V gene sequence: CDR1 LNHDA, CDR2 SQIVND (reference sequence). This CDR3 contains 13 residues. In DNA, the CDR3 is TGTGCCAGTAGTGGACTCTCCACAGGGACCCAGTACTTC. Translation gives CASSGLSTGTQYF.

The rearrangement uses TRBV9 and TRBJ2-2, with D perhaps matching TRBD1 or TRBD2 (6 bases each). The CDR3 totals 15 residues. CDR1 is SGDLS, CDR2 YYNGEE, per germline. V shed 6 bases and J shed 6 bases, with 18 bases lying between them. The DNA of the CDR3 is TGTGCCAGCACCTCTTTGGGGGGCGGCGCCGGGGAGCTGTTTTTT. Encoded protein: CASTSLGGGAGELFF.

This chain joins TRBV7-2 and TRBJ1-6; D remains unclear. V lost 5 bases, J lost 7 bases, and 12 bases lay in between. CDR3 length equals 14 residues. Germline values: CDR1 SGHTA, CDR2 FQGNSA. CDR3 sequence: CASSENVRNSPLHF. DNA of the CDR3: TGTGCCAGCAGCGAGAACGTACGGAATTCACCCCTCCACTTT.

The J gene is TRBJ1-3, the V gene TRBV19; tentative D call: TRBD1 (5 bases). With 5 bases removed from V and 0 bases from J, the gap between germline ends came to 14 bases. The CDR3 has 16 amino acids. From germline, CDR1 is LNHDA and CDR2 SQIVND (reference sequence). In DNA form, the CDR3 reads TGTGCCAGTAGTCTTTCCGCGACAGTCTCTGGAAACACCATATATTTT. Translating gives CASSLSATVSGNTIYF.

The V gene is TRBV27, the J gene TRBJ1-4, with D hard to call. CDR1 is MNHEY, CDR2 SMNVEV, per germline (reference sequence). The CDR3 is 16 amino acids. The germline V and J ends were trimmed by 4 bases and 0 bases, with 12 bases remaining between them. CDR3 loop: CASSSPYTTTNEKLFF. The CDR3 DNA sequence: TGTGCCAGCAGTTCCCCCTACACTACAACTAATGAAAAACTGTTTTTT. The full variable domain, rest sourced from reference TRBV27 and TRBJ1-4, is EAQVTQNPRYLITVTGKKLTVTCSQNMNHEYMSWYRQDPGLGLRQIYYSMNVEVTDKGDVPEGYKVSRKEKRNFPLILESPSPNQTSLYFCASSSPYTTTNEKLFFGSGTQLSVL.